These 10 T cell receptor beta chains came from one sample sequenced in a study of blood T cell repertoires in COVID-19. This table comes from immunoSEQ multiplex PCR, and its TCRdb copy is limited to in-frame clones, with some not included. The table has roughly 200,000 clones, less than 80% seen once. The source material was peripheral blood. The receptors here all came from a man aged 45-60 years who had recovered from COVID-19.

The V call is TRBV4-1, the J call TRBJ2-7; TRBD2 is a possible D gene (5 bases). CDR3 length: 14 amino acids. Germline V lookup: CDR1 MGHRA, CDR2 YSYEKL. V was trimmed by 2 bases and J by 7 bases, leaving 15 bases between them. CDR3 amino acids: CASSQTGRPGEQYF. In DNA, the CDR3 is TGCGCCAGCAGCCAAACCGGGCGTCCGGGGGAGCAGTACTTC.

The rearrangement links TRBV6-4 to TRBJ2-3; TRBD2 aligns across 7 bases. Germline loops: CDR1 MRHNA, CDR2 SNTAGT. V shed 3 bases and J 1 base; nucleotides not matched to a gene: 10. This CDR3 is built from 17 residues. Here the CDR3 DNA reads TGTGCCAGCAGTGATCGGTTTGCGGGAGCCGGCACAGATACGCAGTATTTT. Its translation is CASSDRFAGAGTDTQYF.

The genes are TRBV7-2 and TRBJ2-1; TRBD2 matches 12 bases. With 1 base clipped from V and 7 bases from J, the junction kept 5 bases outside the gene matches. This CDR3 comprises 16 residues. Germline values: CDR1 SGHTA, CDR2 FQGNSA. The CDR3 sequence: CASSLEGTSGRNEQFF. CDR3 bases: TGTGCCAGCAGCTTAGAAGGCACTAGCGGGAGGAATGAGCAGTTCTTC.

This clone was seen only once. This chain links TRBV9 with TRBJ2-7; TRBD2 matches at 13 bases. The junction had 4 bases not matched to a gene; V was cut back by 4 bases and J by 3 bases. In germline, CDR1 is SGDLS, CDR2 YYNGEE. This CDR3 comprises 15 residues. The CDR3 region has the DNA TGTGCCAGCAGCTCCGGACTAGCGGGAGTCTACGAGCAGTACTTC. It is translated as CASSSGLAGVYEQYF.

The chain has TRBV10-1 and TRBJ2-3, with 7 bases lining up with TRBD1. The germline V gene encodes CDR1 WNHNN and CDR2 SYGVQD (reference sequence). This CDR3 comprises 18 residues. V was clipped by 5 bases and J by 2 bases; unmatched bases: 16. The CDR3 coding sequence is TGCGCCAGCAGTAACGGGACAGAAGAACGAAACTACACAGATACGCAGTATTTT. Translation gives CASSNGTEERNYTDTQYF.

The chain employs TRBV12-3 or TRBV12-4 and TRBJ2-5, with D unresolved. V was shortened by 6 bases and J by 7 bases, with 12 bases between the two germline ends. The CDR3 extends over 12 amino acids. This chain's CDR3 is CASSSPIGTQYF. In DNA form, the CDR3 reads TGTGCCAGCAGCTCCCCCATCGGGACCCAGTACTTC.

The CDR3 loop is CASSAIVAGAETQYF. In DNA form, the CDR3 reads TGTGCCAGCAGCGCCATAGTAGCGGGAGCTGAGACCCAGTACTTC. The gene calls are TRBV7-2 and TRBJ2-5, with 9 bases that match TRBD2. The CDR3 is 15 residues long. The J segment lost 5 bases and the V segment lost 5 bases, leaving 9 bases of the junction unmatched. Germline-derived CDR1 and CDR2 are SGHTA and FQGNSA.

This sequence joins TRBV29-1 and TRBJ2-3, with D possibly matching TRBD1 (6 bases). The CDR3 has 15 amino acids. The V end lost 3 bases, the J end lost 2 bases, and 15 bases lay between the germline ends. Germline V gene lookup returns CDR1 SQVTM and CDR2 ANQGSEA. The CDR3: CSVDRKQGITDTQYF. DNA for the CDR3: TGCAGCGTTGACCGGAAACAGGGTATCACAGATACGCAGTATTTT.

Regarding this clone: The junction differs from germline at one of its ends, possibly a read error. This specimen includes other DNA sequences encoding the same CDR3. The chain is built from TRBV27 and TRBJ2-3; 7 bases line up with TRBD1. The CDR3 length is 17 residues. CDR1 and CDR2 from the germline V gene are MNHEY and SMNVEV (reference sequence). The CDR3 DNA sequence: TGTGCCAGCAGTTTCTTCTCAGGGGGTTCGGGCACGGATACGCAGTATTTT. Its translation is CASSFFSGGSGTDTQYF.

V is TRBV12-3 or TRBV12-4 and J is TRBJ2-1; no clear D. Trimming took 7 bases from V and 7 from J, leaving 11 bases between them. The CDR3 has 12 residues. CDR3 in DNA: TGTGCCAGCACCTTTAACCGGAATGAGCAGTTCTTC. Translation: CASTFNRNEQFF.